The clone carrying this TCR beta chain was observed a handful of times. Antigen: not known. This sample is drawn from a study of blood T cells in healthy people across ages. About the research overall: Per two T cells, template switching captured roughly one barcoded beta molecule.

A second PCR, run for about 7 to 11 cycles, used a sample-barcoded 5' primer plus a J-beta primer mix. Tags on each cDNA molecule came from a template-switch adaptor with 12 random nucleotides. TCRdb reanalysed the 5' RACE reads using MiXCR and keeps one entry per CDR3 protein. This table has 1.5 million to 2 million distinct CDR3 sequences, 28% appearing once. Study findings and constraints: Observed TCR beta diversity showed a strong correlation with the percentage of naive T cells as measured by flow cytometry. It was held that the diversity estimates obtained from one million T cells were underestimates.

The V and J ends lost 0 bases and 5 bases, in that order; junction bases with no gene match: 4. The CDR3 consists of 14 residues. The germline gives CDR1 SGHRS, CDR2 YFSETQ. The receptor comes from a woman under 40 in good health. The chain links TRBV5-1 to TRBJ2-7; the match to TRBD1 covers 8 bases. The sample taken for sequencing was blood. The CDR3 region is CASSLGDRLDEQYF. The CDR3 bases are TGCGCCAGCAGCTTGGGGGACAGGCTTGACGAGCAGTACTTC.